Below are 4 T cell receptor beta chains sequenced from a single sample in a study of T cells after yellow fever vaccination. TCRdb called the 5' RACE reads again in MiXCR, with one record for every CDR3 protein. The sample has about 360,000 distinct CDR3 sequences, approximately 5.7% seen once. Sequenced material: PBMCs, taken 5 days after the yellow fever booster vaccination. These receptors came from a young man who received the YFV17D yellow fever vaccine.

The chain combines TRBV14 with TRBJ2-1, with 11 positions matching TRBD2. Germline V gene data show CDR1 as SGHDN and CDR2 as FVKESK. CDR3 size: 16 residues. V trimming: 4 bases; J trimming: 0 bases; junction bases outside the gene matches: 2. Here the CDR3 DNA reads TGTGCCAGCAGCCCGACTAGCGGGGACTCCTACAATGAGCAGTTCTTC. Its translation is CASSPTSGDSYNEQFF. Full variable domain (remainder filled in from reference TRBV14 and TRBJ2-1): EAGVTQFPSHSVIEKGQTVTLRCDPISGHDNLYWYRRVMGKEIKFLLHFVKESKQDESGMPNNRFLAERTGGTYSTLKVQPAELEDSGVYFCASSPTSGDSYNEQFFGPGTRLTVL.

This clonotype has a count of ten or more. The chain employs TRBV5-8 and TRBJ2-2; D gene unclear. Germline V gives CDR1 SGHTS, CDR2 YDEGEE. CDR3 length: 12 amino acids. Trimming stripped 6 bases from V and 5 bases from J, with 8 bases between. The CDR3, as DNA: TGTGCCAGCAATCGCGATACCGGGGAGCTGTTTTTT. Its protein product is CASNRDTGELFF.

This clonotype was detected a few times. The genes are TRBV20-1 and TRBJ2-5; D gene uncertain. Germline CDR1 DFQATT, CDR2 SNEGSKA (reference sequence). The CDR3 runs 13 residues. The ends were cut back, 0 bases at V and 5 bases at J, with 10 bases in the middle. The CDR3: CSARDRKGETQYF. CDR3 coding DNA: TGCAGTGCTAGAGATAGGAAGGGTGAGACCCAGTACTTC.

This clonotype was picked up many times. V is TRBV24-1 and J is TRBJ2-5; 7 bases are shared with TRBD1. This CDR3 is built from 15 residues. Looked up from germline, CDR1 is KGHDR and CDR2 is SFDVKD. The ends lost 3 bases at V and 0 bases at J; junction bases unmatched: 3. CDR3 loop: CATSDAGTDQETQYF. CDR3 bases: TGTGCCACCAGTGATGCCGGGACAGACCAAGAGACCCAGTACTTC.